This T cell receptor (beta chain) originates from a study of T cell responses to AZD1222 COVID-19 vaccine. Study summary: Researchers grouped second doses given at about 4 or about 12 weeks into one pool. The study's findings and limits: Clonal diversity was possibly underestimated, and the donors were mostly white British, with more females. Unmutated variant regions are reportedly the target of nearly half of TCRs that are spike-specific. Among AZD1222 vaccinees, only six or seven were seropositive at baseline.

V dropped 8 bases and J dropped 5 bases, with 21 bases sitting between them. The germline CDR1 and CDR2 sequences are SQVTM and ANQGSEA. The CDR3 consists of 14 residues. Clones were read by immunoSEQ multiplex PCR, and TCRdb kept only the in-frame ones, dropping some. The repertoire holds roughly 49,000 clones, about 83% seen once, with 6.6% in the top ten. Notes on this clone: Its antigen is undetermined.

The specimen was peripheral blood, collected on day 0 of AZD1222 vaccination. This clonotype was obtained from an adult in good health. The J gene is TRBJ1-1, the V gene TRBV29-1, with a tentative D call TRBD1 (6 bases). The CDR3 DNA follows: TGCAGCCTAACAAGAGGAACAGGGAGGACTGAAGCTTTCTTT. Translation: CSLTRGTGRTEAFF.